The clone carrying this TCR beta chain was seen just once. One Seattle source followed patients from active infection through their disease course. This specimen belongs to a study of blood T cell repertoires in COVID-19. About the study: The United States, Italy and Spain supplied acute and convalescent COVID-19 samples.

Original processing methods: Estimated nucleated cell counts came from reference gene primer amplification. Sequencing was performed with immunoSEQ multiplex PCR; in TCRdb, only in-frame clones are kept and a portion is missing. The V and J calls and clone size are taken from that table; D and trimming were inferred from the DNA. The sample has around 120,000 clones, around 90% seen once; the top ten hold more than 3%. This clonotype was obtained from a woman in her sixties with COVID-19, enrolled during active disease. Sequenced material: peripheral blood.

The CDR3 protein is CASSFSGQGEKLFF. Here the CDR3 DNA reads TGCGCCAGCAGCTTCTCGGGACAGGGGGAAAAACTGTTTTTT. The chain recombines TRBV5-1 with TRBJ1-4, with 10 bases lining up with TRBD1. The CDR3 totals 14 residues. V was pared by 2 bases and J by 8 bases, with 3 bases of the junction left unmatched. Germline-derived CDR1 and CDR2 are SGHRS and YFSETQ.